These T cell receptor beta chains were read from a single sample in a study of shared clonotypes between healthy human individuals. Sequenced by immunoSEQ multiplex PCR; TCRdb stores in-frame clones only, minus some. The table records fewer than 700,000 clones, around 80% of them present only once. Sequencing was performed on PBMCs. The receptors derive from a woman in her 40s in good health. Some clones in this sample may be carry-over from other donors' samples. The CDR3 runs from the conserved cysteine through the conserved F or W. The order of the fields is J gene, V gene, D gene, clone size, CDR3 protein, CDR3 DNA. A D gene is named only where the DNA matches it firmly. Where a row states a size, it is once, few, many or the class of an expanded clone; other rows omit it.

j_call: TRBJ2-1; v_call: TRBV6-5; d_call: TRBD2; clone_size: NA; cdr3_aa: CASSYGTSIDNEQFF; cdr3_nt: TGTGCCAGCAGTTACGGGACTAGCATCGACAATGAGCAGTTCTTC
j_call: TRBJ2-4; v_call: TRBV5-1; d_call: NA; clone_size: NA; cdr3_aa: CASSYSGGTGTDIQYF; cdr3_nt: TGCGCCAGCAGCTATTCCGGCGGCACCGGGACTGACATTCAGTACTTC
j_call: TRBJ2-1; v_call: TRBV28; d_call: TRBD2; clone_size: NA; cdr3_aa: CASSFPLAGPSYNEQFF; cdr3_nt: TGTGCCAGCAGTTTTCCACTAGCGGGACCGTCCTACAATGAGCAGTTCTTC
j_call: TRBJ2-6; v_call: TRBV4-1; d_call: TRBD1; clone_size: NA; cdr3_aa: CASSQERLRGSTSGANVLTF; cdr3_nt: TGCGCCAGCAGCCAAGAAAGGCTCAGGGGGAGTACCTCTGGGGCCAACGTCCTGACTTTC
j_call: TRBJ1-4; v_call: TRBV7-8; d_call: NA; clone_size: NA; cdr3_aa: CASSPGLRRANEKLFF; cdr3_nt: TGTGCCAGCAGCCCCGGACTACGGAGGGCGAATGAAAAACTGTTTTTT
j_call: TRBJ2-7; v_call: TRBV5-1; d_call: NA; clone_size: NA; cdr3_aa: CASRPDDPYEQYF; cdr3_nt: TGCGCCAGCAGACCTGACGACCCCTACGAGCAGTACTTC
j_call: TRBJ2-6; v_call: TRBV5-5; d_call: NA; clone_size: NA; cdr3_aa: CASTRYVAQSRANVLTF; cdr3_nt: TGTGCCAGCACACGTTATGTCGCACAAAGTCGGGCCAACGTCCTGACTTTC
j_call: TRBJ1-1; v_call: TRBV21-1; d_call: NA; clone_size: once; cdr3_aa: CARRESRVSEGTREAFF; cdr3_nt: TGTGCCAGGAGAGAAAGTCGGGTCTCGGAGGGAACGCGTGAAGCTTTCTTT
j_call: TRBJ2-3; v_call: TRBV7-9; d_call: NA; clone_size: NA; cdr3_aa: CASTTLNQETDTQYF; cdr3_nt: TGTGCCAGCACCACCCTTAATCAAGAGACAGATACGCAGTATTTT
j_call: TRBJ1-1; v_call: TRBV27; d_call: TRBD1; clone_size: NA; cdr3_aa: CASRFPGGTEAFF; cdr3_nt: TGTGCCAGCAGATTTCCAGGGGGCACTGAAGCTTTCTTT
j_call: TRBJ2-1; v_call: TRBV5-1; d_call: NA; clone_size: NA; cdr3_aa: CASSQPQGLEQFF; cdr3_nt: TGCGCCAGCAGCCAACCCCAGGGGTTGGAGCAGTTCTTC
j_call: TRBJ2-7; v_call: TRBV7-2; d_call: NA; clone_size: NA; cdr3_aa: CASSLAGEQYF; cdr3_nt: TGTGCCAGCAGCTTAGCCGGCGAGCAGTACTTC
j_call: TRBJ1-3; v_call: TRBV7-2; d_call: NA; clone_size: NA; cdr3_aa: CASSLAGTASGNTIYF; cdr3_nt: TGTGCCAGCAGCTTAGCGGGGACGGCCTCTGGAAACACCATATATTTT
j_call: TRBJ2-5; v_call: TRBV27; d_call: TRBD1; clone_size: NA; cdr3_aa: CASSGTGRGETQYF; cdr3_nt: TGTGCCAGCAGCGGGACAGGGAGAGGAGAGACCCAGTACTTC
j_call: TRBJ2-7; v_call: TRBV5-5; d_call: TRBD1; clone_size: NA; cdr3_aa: CASSLVSGDRYSYEQYF; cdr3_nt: TGTGCCAGCAGCTTGGTGAGTGGGGACAGGTACTCCTACGAGCAGTACTTC
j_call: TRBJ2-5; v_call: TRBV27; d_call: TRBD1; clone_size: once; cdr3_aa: CASSYGQGALETQYF; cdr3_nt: TGTGCCAGCAGTTACGGACAGGGGGCGCTTGAGACCCAGTACTTC
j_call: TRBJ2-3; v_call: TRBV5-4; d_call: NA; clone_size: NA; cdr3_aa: CASSPAGPDTQYF; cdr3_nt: TGTGCCAGCAGCCCGGCGGGACCAGATACGCAGTATTTT
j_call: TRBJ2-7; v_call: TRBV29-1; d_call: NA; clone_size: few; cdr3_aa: CSVVGGPSPYEQYF; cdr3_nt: TGCAGCGTTGTGGGCGGGCCCTCTCCCTACGAGCAGTACTTC
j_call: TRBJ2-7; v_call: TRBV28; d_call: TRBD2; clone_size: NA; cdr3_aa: CASRKLALNYEQYF; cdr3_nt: TGTGCCAGCAGAAAACTAGCGCTTAACTACGAGCAGTACTTC
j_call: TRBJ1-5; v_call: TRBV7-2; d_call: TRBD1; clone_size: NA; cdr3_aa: CASSLASGQGGRFSNQPQHF; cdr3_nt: TGTGCCAGCAGCTTAGCCTCCGGACAGGGTGGTAGGTTTAGCAATCAGCCCCAGCATTTT
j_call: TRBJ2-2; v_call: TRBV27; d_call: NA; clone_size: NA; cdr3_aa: CASSFQAATGELFF; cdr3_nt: TGTGCCAGCAGTTTCCAAGCGGCCACCGGGGAGCTGTTTTTT
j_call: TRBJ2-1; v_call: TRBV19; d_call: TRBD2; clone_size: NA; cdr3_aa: CASSMGTSGITSGEFF; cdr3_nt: TGTGCCAGTAGTATGGGTACTAGCGGGATCACATCGGGGGAGTTCTTC
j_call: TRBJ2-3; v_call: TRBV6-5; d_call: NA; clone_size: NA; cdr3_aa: CASSYRAIDTQYF; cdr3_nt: TGTGCCAGCAGTTACCGGGCTATAGATACGCAGTATTTT
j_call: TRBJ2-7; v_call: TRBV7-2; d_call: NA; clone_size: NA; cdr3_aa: CASSLRVAQEGYEQYF; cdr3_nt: TGTGCCAGCAGCTTGAGAGTAGCACAAGAAGGCTACGAGCAGTACTTC
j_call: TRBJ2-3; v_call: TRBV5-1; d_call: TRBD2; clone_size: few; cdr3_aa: CASSKGLAGPTDTQYF; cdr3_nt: TGCGCCAGCAGCAAGGGACTAGCGGGACCAACAGATACGCAGTATTTT
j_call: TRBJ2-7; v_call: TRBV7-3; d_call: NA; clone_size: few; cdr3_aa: CASSLSSDYEQYF; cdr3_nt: TGTGCCAGCAGCTTAAGTTCAGACTACGAGCAGTACTTC
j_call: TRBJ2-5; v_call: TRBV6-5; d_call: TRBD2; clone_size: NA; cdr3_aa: CASSYSISGGETQYF; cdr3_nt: TGTGCCAGCAGTTACTCGATAAGCGGGGGGGAGACCCAGTACTTC
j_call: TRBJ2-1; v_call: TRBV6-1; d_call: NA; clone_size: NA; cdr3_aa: CASSRLNEQFF; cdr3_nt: TGTGCCAGCAGCCGTCTCAATGAGCAGTTCTTC
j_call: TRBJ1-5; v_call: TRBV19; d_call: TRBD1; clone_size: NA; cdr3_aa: CASSTIQGDQPQHF; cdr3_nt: TGTGCCAGTAGTACAATACAGGGGGATCAGCCCCAGCATTTT
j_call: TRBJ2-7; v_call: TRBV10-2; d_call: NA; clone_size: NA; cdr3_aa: CASSASGLYEQYF; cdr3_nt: TGCGCCAGCAGTGCCAGCGGGCTATACGAGCAGTACTTC
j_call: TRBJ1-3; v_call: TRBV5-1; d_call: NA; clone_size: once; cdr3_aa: CASSLTGNTIYF; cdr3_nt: TGCGCCAGCAGCTTAACTGGAAACACCATATATTTT
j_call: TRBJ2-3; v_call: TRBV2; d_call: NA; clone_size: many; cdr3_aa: CASSVEGLSDTQYF; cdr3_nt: TGTGCCAGCAGTGTTGAGGGCCTCTCAGATACGCAGTATTTT
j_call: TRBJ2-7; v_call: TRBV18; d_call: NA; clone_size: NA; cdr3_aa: CASSPPAREGRSIYEQYF; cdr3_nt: TGTGCCAGCTCACCGCCAGCCCGTGAGGGACGCTCCATCTACGAGCAGTACTTC
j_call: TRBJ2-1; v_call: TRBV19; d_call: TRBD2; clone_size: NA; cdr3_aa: CASSTSSGRAWEQFF; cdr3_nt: TGTGCCAGTAGTACTTCTAGCGGGAGGGCCTGGGAGCAGTTCTTC
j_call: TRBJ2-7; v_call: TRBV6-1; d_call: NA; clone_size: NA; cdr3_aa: CASSEGAGAGYEQYF; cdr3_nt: TGTGCCAGCAGTGAGGGGGCGGGCGCTGGCTACGAGCAGTACTTC
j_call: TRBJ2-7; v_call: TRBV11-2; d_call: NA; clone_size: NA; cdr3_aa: CASSLPGTHEQYF; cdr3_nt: TGTGCCAGCAGCTTGCCCGGGACCCACGAGCAGTACTTC
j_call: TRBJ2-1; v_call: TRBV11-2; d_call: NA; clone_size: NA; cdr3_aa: CASSLVRGYNEQFF; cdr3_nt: TGTGCCAGCAGCTTAGTAAGGGGTTACAATGAGCAGTTCTTC
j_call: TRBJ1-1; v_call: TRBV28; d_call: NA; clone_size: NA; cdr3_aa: CASSSPGATDTEAFF; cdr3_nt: TGTGCCAGCAGTTCCCCAGGGGCAACCGACACTGAAGCTTTCTTT
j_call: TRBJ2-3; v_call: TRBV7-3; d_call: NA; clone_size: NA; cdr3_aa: CASSPNRGTDTQYF; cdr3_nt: TGTGCCAGCAGCCCCAACAGGGGCACAGATACGCAGTATTTT
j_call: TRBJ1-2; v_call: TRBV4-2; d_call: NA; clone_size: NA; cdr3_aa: CASSQDGGWSYGYTF; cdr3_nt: TGTGCCAGCAGCCAAGATGGTGGCTGGAGCTATGGCTACACCTTC
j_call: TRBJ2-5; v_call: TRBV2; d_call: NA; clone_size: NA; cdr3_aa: CASSGIGGGETQYF; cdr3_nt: TGTGCCAGCAGTGGTATCGGAGGGGGGGAGACCCAGTACTTC
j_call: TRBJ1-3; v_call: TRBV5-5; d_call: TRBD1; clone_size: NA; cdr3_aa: CASSPGQSGNTIYF; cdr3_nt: TGTGCCAGCAGCCCGGGACAGTCTGGAAACACCATATATTTT
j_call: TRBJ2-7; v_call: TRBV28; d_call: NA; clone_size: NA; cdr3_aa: CASSLQFVPYEQYF; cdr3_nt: TGTGCCAGCAGTTTACAGTTCGTGCCCTACGAGCAGTACTTC
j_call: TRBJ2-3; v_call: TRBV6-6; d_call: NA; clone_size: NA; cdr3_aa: CASSPRGHHNTDTQYF; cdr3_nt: TGTGCCAGCAGTCCTCGGGGACACCACAACACAGATACGCAGTATTTT
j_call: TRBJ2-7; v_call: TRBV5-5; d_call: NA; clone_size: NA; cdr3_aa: CASSPVSFYEQYF; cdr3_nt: TGTGCCAGCAGCCCGGTATCTTTCTACGAGCAGTACTTC
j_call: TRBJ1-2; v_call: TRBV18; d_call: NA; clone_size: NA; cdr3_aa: CASSPPGGGGYTF; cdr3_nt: TGTGCCAGCTCACCACCAGGGGGTGGTGGCTACACCTTC
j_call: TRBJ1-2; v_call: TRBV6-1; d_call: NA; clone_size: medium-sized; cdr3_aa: CASSEQGIYGYTF; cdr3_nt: TGTGCCAGCAGTGAACAGGGTATCTATGGCTACACCTTC
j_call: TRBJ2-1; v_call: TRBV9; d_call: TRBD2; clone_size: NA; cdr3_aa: CASSVVGTSEYNEQFF; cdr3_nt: TGTGCCAGCAGCGTAGTAGGGACTAGCGAGTACAATGAGCAGTTCTTC
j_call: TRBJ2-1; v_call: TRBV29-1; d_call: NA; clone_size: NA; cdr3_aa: CSVVQDSYNEQFF; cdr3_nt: TGCAGCGTTGTGCAGGATTCCTACAATGAGCAGTTCTTC
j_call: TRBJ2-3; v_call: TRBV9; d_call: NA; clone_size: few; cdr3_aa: CASSVTSTDTQYF; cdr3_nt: TGTGCCAGCAGCGTGACTAGCACAGATACGCAGTATTTT
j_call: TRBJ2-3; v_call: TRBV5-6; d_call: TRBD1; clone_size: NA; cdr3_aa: CASSFYRGDTYTDTQYF; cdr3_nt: TGTGCCAGCAGCTTCTACAGGGGCGACACCTATACAGATACGCAGTATTTT
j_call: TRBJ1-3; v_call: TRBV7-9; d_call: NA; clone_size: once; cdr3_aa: CASSLQATSSGNTIYF; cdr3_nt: TGTGCCAGCAGCCTCCAAGCAACCAGCTCTGGAAACACCATATATTTT
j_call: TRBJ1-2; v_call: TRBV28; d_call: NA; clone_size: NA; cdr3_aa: CASRRGVGYTF; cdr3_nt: TGTGCCAGCAGGAGAGGGGTCGGCTACACCTTC
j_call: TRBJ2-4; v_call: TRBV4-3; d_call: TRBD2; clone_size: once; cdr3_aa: CASSQESNGGKNIQYF; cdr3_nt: TGCGCCAGCAGCCAAGAATCGAACGGGGGGAAAAACATTCAGTACTTC
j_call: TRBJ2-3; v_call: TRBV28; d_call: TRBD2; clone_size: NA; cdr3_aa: CATKTSGTDTQYF; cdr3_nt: TGTGCCACTAAGACTAGCGGCACAGATACGCAGTATTTT
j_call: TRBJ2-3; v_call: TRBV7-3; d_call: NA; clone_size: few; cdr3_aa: CASSLNPPSLADTQYF; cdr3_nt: TGTGCCAGCAGCTTGAACCCTCCGAGTCTGGCAGATACGCAGTATTTT
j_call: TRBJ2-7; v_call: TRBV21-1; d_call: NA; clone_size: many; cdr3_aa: CASSKETPTYEQYF; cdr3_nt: TGTGCCAGCAGCAAGGAGACTCCCACCTACGAGCAGTACTTC
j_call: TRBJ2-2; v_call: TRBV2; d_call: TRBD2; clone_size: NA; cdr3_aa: CASSGSPSGRAGELFF; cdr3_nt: TGTGCCAGCAGTGGGAGTCCTAGCGGGAGGGCCGGGGAGCTGTTTTTT
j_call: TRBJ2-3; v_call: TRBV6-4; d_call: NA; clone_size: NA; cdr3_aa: CASRTNSFTDTQYF; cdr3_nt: TGTGCCAGCAGGACGAACTCCTTCACAGATACGCAGTATTTT
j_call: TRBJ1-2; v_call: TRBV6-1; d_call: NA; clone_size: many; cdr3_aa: CASTRTYNYGYTF; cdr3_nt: TGTGCCAGCACCCGGACGTATAACTATGGCTACACCTTC